Listed below are T cell receptor beta chains from one sample, sequenced in a study of T-cell reconstitution after alpha-beta-depleted transplantation in children. TCRdb called the PCR reads again in MiXCR, with one record for every CDR3 protein. Here the sample spans about 610,000 distinct CDR3 sequences, 10% to 13% being singletons. Sequenced material: PBMCs from the stem cell graft donor, taken from the stem cell graft. All receptors derive from a human donor who donated a stem cell graft to a child with acute myeloid leukemia. Each CDR3 is given with its conserved first and last residue. The D gene is left open where the match is weak. Clone size is given for some rows only: seen once, a few or many times, or a class if the clone is expanded.

.	.	TRBV20-1	TRBJ1-2	CSARVGERNYGYTF	TGCAGTGCTAGAGTGGGGGAACGTAACTATGGCTACACCTTC
TRBD2	.	TRBV14	TRBJ2-1	CASSHVPGLEFF	TGTGCCAGCAGCCATGTTCCGGGACTAGAGTTCTTC
TRBD2	many	TRBV9	TRBJ2-2	CASSGRPSGNTGELFF	TGTGCCAGCAGCGGCAGACCTAGCGGGAACACCGGGGAGCTGTTTTTT
TRBD1	.	TRBV7-2	TRBJ2-1	CASSPTGGGIYEQFF	TGTGCCAGCAGCCCGACAGGGGGCGGGATATATGAGCAGTTCTTC
.	.	TRBV30	TRBJ2-7	CAWSVPGVGYEQYF	TGTGCCTGGAGTGTACCAGGTGTTGGCTACGAGCAGTACTTC
.	many	TRBV6-1	TRBJ2-6	CASSAVRPSSGANVLTF	TGTGCCAGCAGTGCCGTTAGACCCAGCTCTGGGGCCAACGTCCTGACTTTC
.	few	TRBV28	TRBJ1-2	CASNLPIDRGGGYTF	TGTGCCAGCAATCTACCTATTGACCGCGGGGGTGGCTACACCTTC
.	many	TRBV6-2/TRBV6-3	TRBJ2-1	CASSFPRGAYNEQFF	TGTGCCAGCAGTTTCCCCCGGGGTGCCTACAATGAGCAGTTCTTC
.	many	TRBV7-3	TRBJ2-1	CASSLTGGEWGSEQFF	TGTGCCAGCAGCTTAACAGGGGGGGAATGGGGTAGTGAGCAGTTCTTC
.	.	TRBV7-2	TRBJ1-1	CASSLEFPRPNTEAFF	TGTGCCAGCAGCTTAGAGTTCCCACGGCCGAACACTGAAGCTTTCTTT
.	many	TRBV5-1	TRBJ1-3	CASSVKGDVGNTIYF	TGCGCCAGCAGCGTAAAAGGGGATGTTGGAAACACCATATATTTT
.	few	TRBV12-3/TRBV12-4	TRBJ1-2	CASSSLGGGANYGYTF	TGTGCCAGCAGTTCCTTGGGGGGGGGCGCGAACTATGGCTACACCTTC
TRBD1	.	TRBV19	TRBJ2-5	CASSPATGGETQYF	TGTGCCAGTAGCCCTGCGACAGGGGGGGAGACCCAGTACTTC
TRBD1	.	TRBV28	TRBJ2-4	CASSRTGSKNIQYF	TGTGCCAGCAGTAGGACAGGGTCCAAAAACATTCAGTACTTC
TRBD1	.	TRBV20-1	TRBJ1-1	CSQGTGGDTEAFF	TGCAGCCAAGGGACAGGGGGCGACACTGAAGCTTTCTTT
.	.	TRBV6-5	TRBJ2-3	CASSYGTARTDTQYF	TGTGCCAGCAGTTACGGGACCGCGAGGACAGATACGCAGTATTTT
TRBD1	few	TRBV7-9	TRBJ1-1	CASSPDRGVRTEAFF	TGTGCCAGCAGCCCCGACAGGGGAGTGAGGACTGAAGCTTTCTTT
TRBD1	few	TRBV7-2	TRBJ2-7	CASSSDRGDSYEQYF	TGTGCCAGCAGCTCCGACAGGGGCGACTCCTACGAGCAGTACTTC